The rows below give T cell receptor beta chains drawn from one sample of a study of cytomegalovirus exposure and HLA in healthy donors. TCRdb's copy holds only in-frame clones and misses some; the assay was immunoSEQ multiplex PCR. The sample records roughly 100,000 clones, 65% to 90% being singletons. The material sequenced was PBMCs. These TCRs come from a man aged 45-65 years in good health and CMV-seronegative. The CDR3 runs from the conserved cysteine through the conserved F or W. D genes are given only for firm matches. Clone size is shown for a subset of rows, as once, few, many or a class of expanded clone.

J gene | clone size | V gene | D gene | CDR3 protein | CDR3 DNA
TRBJ1-3 | NA | TRBV7-9 | NA | CAITGGSGNTIYF | TGTGCCATCACGGGTGGCTCTGGAAACACCATATATTTT
TRBJ2-2 | NA | TRBV6-5 | NA | CASSYYPERSPGELFF | TGTGCCAGCAGTTACTACCCGGAAAGGAGCCCCGGGGAGCTGTTTTTT
TRBJ2-5 | NA | TRBV5-4 | TRBD1 | CASSRDSAETQYF | TGTGCCAGCAGCCGGGACAGCGCAGAGACCCAGTACTTC
TRBJ1-5 | NA | TRBV6-5 | NA | CASSYSYSGQPQHF | TGTGCCAGCAGTTACTCTTACTCAGGACAGCCCCAGCATTTT
TRBJ1-2 | NA | TRBV6-5 | NA | CASSRTQEFYGYTF | TGTGCCAGCAGTCGGACACAAGAGTTCTATGGCTACACCTTC
TRBJ1-1 | once | TRBV6-5 | NA | CASQNTAGEAFF | TGTGCCAGCCAAAACACAGCAGGTGAAGCTTTCTTT
TRBJ1-2 | NA | TRBV2 | NA | CASTGTSLYGYTF | TGTGCCAGCACCGGGACATCTCTTTATGGCTACACCTTC
TRBJ2-5 | few | TRBV13 | NA | CASSSPRGETQYF | TGTGCCAGCAGCTCGCCACGGGGAGAGACCCAGTACTTC
TRBJ1-1 | once | TRBV19 | TRBD1 | CASSARDRVPEAFF | TGTGCCAGTAGTGCCCGGGACAGGGTACCTGAAGCTTTCTTT
TRBJ2-5 | NA | TRBV6-1 | TRBD2 | CASSGLAGVQETQYF | TGTGCCAGCTCGGGACTAGCGGGGGTACAAGAGACCCAGTACTTC
TRBJ2-1 | NA | TRBV5-1 | NA | CASSSPPGAEQFF | TGCGCCAGCAGCTCGCCCCCAGGGGCCGAGCAGTTCTTC
TRBJ2-6 | NA | TRBV7-2 | TRBD1 | CASSLGQGRGSGANVLTF | TGTGCCAGCAGCTTGGGACAGGGCCGTGGCTCTGGGGCCAACGTCCTGACTTTC
TRBJ2-7 | NA | TRBV7-9 | TRBD1 | CASSLVDRGMDYEQYF | TGTGCCAGCAGCTTAGTGGACAGGGGGATGGACTACGAGCAGTACTTC
TRBJ2-1 | NA | TRBV7-3 | NA | CASSRLAVGTGNSYNEQFF | TGTGCCAGCAGCCGCCTCGCGGTAGGTACAGGGAACTCCTACAATGAGCAGTTCTTC
TRBJ1-5 | NA | TRBV6-6 | TRBD1 | CASDVQGAPGNQPQHF | TGTGCCAGTGATGTCCAGGGGGCGCCGGGCAATCAGCCCCAGCATTTT
TRBJ1-3 | NA | TRBV10-3 | NA | CAISEGANGNTIYF | TGTGCCATCAGTGAGGGAGCGAATGGAAACACCATATATTTT
TRBJ1-4 | NA | TRBV4-2 | NA | CASSQEGGGLANEKLFF | TGTGCCAGCAGCCAAGAGGGCGGGGGGCTTGCTAATGAAAAACTGTTTTTT
TRBJ1-2 | NA | TRBV5-1 | TRBD1 | CASSLTGDNYGYTF | TGCGCCAGCAGCTTGACAGGGGACAACTATGGCTACACCTTC
TRBJ2-5 | NA | TRBV7-8 | TRBD2 | CASSPGRRGSIETQYF | TGTGCCAGCAGTCCCGGTAGGCGGGGGAGTATTGAGACCCAGTACTTC
TRBJ2-3 | NA | TRBV29-1 | NA | CSVGRTAASTDTQYF | TGCAGCGTTGGCAGGACAGCGGCTAGCACAGATACGCAGTATTTT
TRBJ2-5 | few | TRBV4-2 | TRBD2 | CASSQEGGGQETQYF | TGTGCCAGCAGCCAAGAGGGGGGGGGCCAAGAGACCCAGTACTTC
TRBJ1-5 | NA | TRBV30 | NA | CAWSPRNQPQHF | TGTGCCTGGAGTCCTCGGAATCAGCCCCAGCATTTT
TRBJ2-1 | NA | TRBV2 | NA | CASSLFRNEQFF | TGTGCCAGCAGTCTATTCCGTAATGAGCAGTTCTTC
TRBJ1-5 | NA | TRBV7-2 | NA | CASSQNEDQHF | TGTGCCAGCAGCCAAAATGAGGACCAGCATTTT
TRBJ1-5 | NA | TRBV7-6 | NA | CASSLGSRVLNQPQHF | TGTGCCAGCAGCTTAGGGTCCCGGGTCCTCAATCAGCCCCAGCATTTT
TRBJ1-1 | NA | TRBV28 | NA | CASSPLRGLAFF | TGTGCCAGCAGCCCTCTCCGGGGGTTGGCTTTCTTT
TRBJ2-1 | NA | TRBV5-1 | TRBD1 | CASSLVGTGGNEQFF | TGCGCCAGCAGCTTGGTTGGGACAGGGGGCAATGAGCAGTTCTTC
TRBJ2-5 | NA | TRBV9 | NA | CASSFPGVEETQYF | TGTGCCAGCAGCTTCCCGGGGGTCGAAGAGACCCAGTACTTC
TRBJ1-1 | NA | TRBV19 | NA | CASTLDGSRAFF | TGTGCCAGTACCCTTGACGGGAGCCGAGCTTTCTTT
TRBJ2-1 | NA | TRBV5-1 | NA | CASSLDAVAVDEQFF | TGCGCCAGCAGCTTGGACGCGGTAGCAGTCGATGAGCAGTTCTTC
TRBJ2-4 | once | TRBV5-4 | TRBD2 | CASSGGTSGGAANIQYF | TGTGCCAGCAGCGGTGGGACTAGCGGGGGGGCCGCGAACATTCAGTACTTC
TRBJ1-5 | once | TRBV7-2 | NA | CASSLGGRSNQPQHF | TGTGCCAGCAGCTTAGGGGGCAGGAGCAATCAGCCCCAGCATTTT
TRBJ2-7 | NA | TRBV5-6 | NA | CASSGEGESSYEQYF | TGTGCCAGCAGCGGGGAGGGGGAAAGCTCCTACGAGCAGTACTTC
TRBJ2-7 | NA | TRBV7-3 | NA | CASSLLPGGTYEQYF | TGTGCCAGCAGCTTATTGCCCGGGGGAACCTACGAGCAGTACTTC
TRBJ1-5 | NA | TRBV10-3 | TRBD1 | CAISGQGNQPQHF | TGTGCCATCAGTGGACAGGGGAATCAGCCCCAGCATTTT
TRBJ2-5 | NA | TRBV7-8 | NA | CASSWLAPDETQYF | TGTGCCAGCAGCTGGCTAGCGCCCGATGAGACCCAGTACTTC
TRBJ2-3 | NA | TRBV2 | NA | CASSVTGTRGLTDTQYF | TGTGCCAGCAGTGTTACCGGGACTAGGGGGCTCACAGATACGCAGTATTTT
TRBJ2-3 | NA | TRBV6-1 | TRBD2 | CASSELLAGGGDTQYF | TGTGCCAGCAGTGAACTACTAGCGGGGGGAGGGGATACGCAGTATTTT
TRBJ2-7 | NA | TRBV30 | NA | CAWSGANEQYF | TGTGCCTGGAGTGGGGCGAACGAGCAGTACTTC
TRBJ1-6 | NA | TRBV6-5 | NA | CASSEATHSPLHF | TGTGCCAGCAGTGAAGCGACCCATTCACCCCTCCACTTT